The rows below give T cell receptor beta chains drawn from one sample of a study of shared clonotypes between healthy human individuals. TCRdb's copy holds only in-frame clones and misses some; the assay was immunoSEQ multiplex PCR. This table has more than 900,000 clones, approximately 80% appearing once. The sequenced sample was memory CD4+ T cells from PBMCs. All receptors derive from a man between 18 and 29 years old in good health. Some clones in this sample may be carry-over from other donors' samples. CDR3s include the opening cysteine and the closing phenylalanine or tryptophan. The D gene is left open where the match is weak. Size values are once, few and many counts, or a class for expanded clones, and some rows have none.

d_gene | abundance | j_gene | v_gene | CDR3aa | CDR3nt
TRBD2 | - | TRBJ2-3 | TRBV5-1 | CASSLSWTSGTDTQYF | TGCGCCAGCAGCTTGTCTTGGACTAGCGGCACAGATACGCAGTATTTT
- | - | TRBJ2-7 | TRBV5-1 | CASSLEAYYEQYF | TGCGCCAGCAGCTTGGAAGCCTACTACGAGCAGTACTTC
- | once | TRBJ2-1 | TRBV6-5 | CASSSTTYNEQFF | TGTGCCAGCAGTTCGACAACCTACAATGAGCAGTTCTTC
- | - | TRBJ1-2 | TRBV6-5 | CASSQTGSTYGYTF | TGTGCCAGCAGTCAAACCGGGAGTACTTATGGCTACACCTTC
- | - | TRBJ2-7 | TRBV2 | CASIPGIEYEQYF | TGTGCCAGCATACCCGGGATAGAATACGAGCAGTACTTC
TRBD1 | - | TRBJ2-5 | TRBV28 | CASSPPGQLETQYF | TGTGCCAGCAGTCCCCCGGGACAGCTAGAGACCCAGTACTTC
- | once | TRBJ2-2 | TRBV6-1 | CASRLGGGELFF | TGTGCCAGCAGACTTGGTGGCGGGGAGCTGTTTTTT
- | few | TRBJ2-7 | TRBV11-1 | CASSKFLDGDEQYF | TGTGCCAGCAGCAAATTTCTAGATGGGGACGAGCAGTACTTC
- | - | TRBJ1-3 | TRBV29-1 | CSVTQSGNTIYF | TGCAGCGTTACGCAGTCTGGAAACACCATATATTTT
- | - | TRBJ1-6 | TRBV6-5 | CASSYSGNSPLHF | TGTGCCAGCAGTTACTCTGGTAATTCACCCCTCCACTTT
- | - | TRBJ1-1 | TRBV5-5 | CASSLAEIGTTEAFF | TGTGCCAGCAGCTTGGCCGAGATAGGGACCACTGAAGCTTTCTTT
- | - | TRBJ2-7 | TRBV30 | CAWSVQSRSYEQYF | TGTGCCTGGAGTGTACAGTCCAGGTCCTACGAGCAGTACTTC
- | - | TRBJ1-1 | TRBV29-1 | CSVRQNTEAFF | TGCAGCGTTCGACAGAACACTGAAGCTTTCTTT
- | - | TRBJ2-7 | TRBV18 | CASSPNHRSYEQYF | TGTGCCAGCTCACCGAACCACAGGAGCTACGAGCAGTACTTC
- | - | TRBJ1-5 | TRBV18 | CASSPISGVTQPQHF | TGTGCCAGCTCACCAATTTCCGGGGTAACTCAGCCCCAGCATTTT
TRBD2 | - | TRBJ2-1 | TRBV28 | CASFASGTSGRGEQFF | TGTGCCAGCTTTGCTTCCGGGACTAGCGGGAGAGGTGAGCAGTTCTTC
- | - | TRBJ1-2 | TRBV28 | CASREERGTNYGYTF | TGTGCCAGCAGGGAGGAGCGGGGGACTAACTATGGCTACACCTTC
TRBD2 | - | TRBJ2-1 | TRBV7-2 | CASSPRGTSGSSYNEQFF | TGTGCCAGCAGCCCCCGAGGGACTAGCGGGAGCTCCTACAATGAGCAGTTCTTC
- | once | TRBJ2-1 | TRBV5-4 | CASTSHQGAPSYNEQFF | TGTGCCAGCACCTCCCACCAGGGAGCCCCTTCCTACAATGAGCAGTTCTTC
- | once | TRBJ2-6 | TRBV5-4 | CASSRDIPGANVLTF | TGTGCCAGCAGCCGGGACATCCCTGGGGCCAACGTCCTGACTTTC
- | - | TRBJ2-3 | TRBV7-2 | CASSLVQGADTQYF | TGTGCCAGCAGCTTGGTTCAGGGCGCAGATACGCAGTATTTT
- | - | TRBJ2-2 | TRBV7-2 | CASSPRVGGTGELFF | TGTGCCAGCAGCCCTAGAGTCGGAGGTACCGGGGAGCTGTTTTTT
- | - | TRBJ2-3 | TRBV5-1 | CASSLAAGGYTDTQYF | TGCGCCAGCAGCTTGGCGGCAGGGGGGTACACAGATACGCAGTATTTT
TRBD2 | - | TRBJ2-1 | TRBV2 | CASSEGRGAYNEQFF | TGTGCCAGCAGTGAGGGGCGGGGGGCCTACAATGAGCAGTTCTTC
TRBD1 | - | TRBJ2-1 | TRBV4-2 | CASSQEVPSPTSRGNEQFF | TGTGCCAGCAGCCAAGAAGTTCCGTCACCCACAAGCAGGGGGAATGAGCAGTTCTTC
- | - | TRBJ1-2 | TRBV7-2 | CASRLSLGNYGYTF | TGTGCCAGCAGGTTATCGTTGGGGAACTATGGCTACACCTTC
TRBD1 | - | TRBJ2-2 | TRBV4-2 | CASSLRDRVYTGELFF | TGTGCCAGCAGCCTTCGGGACAGGGTTTACACCGGGGAGCTGTTTTTT
TRBD2 | once | TRBJ2-1 | TRBV5-1 | CASSTRTSGSSEQFF | TGCGCCAGCAGCACCCGGACTAGCGGGAGTTCTGAGCAGTTCTTC
- | few | TRBJ2-7 | TRBV7-9 | CASSSTAYEQYF | TGTGCCAGCAGCTCGACAGCCTACGAGCAGTACTTC
- | - | TRBJ2-1 | TRBV2 | CASSLASGDEQFF | TGTGCCAGCAGTCTTGCTTCGGGCGATGAGCAGTTCTTC
TRBD1 | - | TRBJ1-4 | TRBV28 | CASSLGGQGGEKLFF | TGTGCCAGCAGTTTAGGTGGACAGGGAGGCGAAAAACTGTTTTTT
- | - | TRBJ1-1 | TRBV28 | CASSSPFEGLKLNTEAFF | TGTGCCAGCAGTTCTCCCTTCGAGGGGCTCAAACTGAACACTGAAGCTTTCTTT
TRBD1 | few | TRBJ2-2 | TRBV5-8 | CASSPGTGGAGELFF | TGTGCCAGCAGCCCGGGGACAGGGGGTGCCGGGGAGCTGTTTTTT
TRBD2 | - | TRBJ2-5 | TRBV29-1 | CSAGRGEETQYF | TGCAGCGCCGGGCGGGGGGAAGAGACCCAGTACTTC
- | - | TRBJ2-7 | TRBV2 | CASRDSILSYEQYF | TGTGCCAGCAGGGACAGTATCCTCTCCTACGAGCAGTACTTC